The 7 T cell receptor beta chains in this list originate from one sample, sequenced in a study of blood T cell repertoires in COVID-19. Using immunoSEQ multiplex PCR, the repertoire was profiled, and TCRdb retains in-frame clones only, with some absent. The repertoire includes 300,000 to 400,000 clones, about nine tenths of them detected once, and 7% to 8% sits in the top ten. What was sequenced was peripheral blood. These receptors were collected from an older woman with COVID-19, enrolled during active disease.

The chain employs TRBV18 and TRBJ1-2; D perhaps matches TRBD1 (5 bases). The germline V and J ends were trimmed by 3 bases and 2 bases, with 10 bases remaining between them. There are 14 residues in the CDR3. Germline CDR1 and CDR2: KGHSH and LQKENI. CDR3 residues: CASSPNGGNYGYTF. As DNA, the CDR3 is TGTGCCAGCTCACCGAACGGGGGGAACTATGGCTACACCTTC.

The J gene is TRBJ2-7, the V gene TRBV2; TRBD1 matches at 8 bases. This CDR3 is 18 amino acids long. Germline V gene lookup returns CDR1 SNHLY and CDR2 FYNNEI. The J segment lost 2 bases and the V segment lost 5 bases, leaving 17 bases of the junction unmatched. CDR3 coding DNA: TGTGCCAGCAGTTCCCCGCTCGCAGGACAGGGTATGACCTACGAGCAGTACTTC. It translates to CASSSPLAGQGMTYEQYF.

The chain combines TRBV11-2 with TRBJ2-3; TRBD2 matches at 15 bases. Unmatched junction bases numbered 8, after V lost 5 bases and J lost 8 bases. The germline V gene encodes CDR1 SGHAT and CDR2 FQNNGV. This CDR3 contains 16 residues. Written as DNA, the CDR3 is TGTGCCAGCAGCCCCGGACTAGCGGGGGGGCAGGGTACGCAGTATTTT. Translating gives CASSPGLAGGQGTQYF.

The gene calls are TRBV7-2 and TRBJ2-3, with D hard to call. The CDR3 has 13 amino acids. Germline CDR1 is SGHTA and CDR2 is FQGNSA. The germline V and J ends were trimmed by 5 bases and 4 bases, with 10 bases remaining between them. This CDR3 is CASSTWQADTQYF. The CDR3 region has the DNA TGTGCCAGCAGCACTTGGCAGGCAGATACGCAGTATTTT.

In nucleotides, the CDR3 is TGTGCCAGCGACGGGACAGGGGTGATGGGCACTGAAGCTTTCTTT. Translating gives CASDGTGVMGTEAFF. The rearrangement joins TRBV28 to TRBJ1-1, with 10 positions matching TRBD1. Losses at the gene ends were 8 bases for V and 4 bases for J; bases not matched to a gene: 10. CDR1 is MDHEN, CDR2 SYDVKM, per germline. The CDR3 totals 15 residues.

The V gene is TRBV27, the J gene TRBJ2-1; 9 bases fit TRBD2. The V segment lost 4 bases and the J segment 6 bases; nucleotides outside the gene matches: 7. Germline lookup yields CDR1 MNHEY and CDR2 SMNVEV (reference sequence). The CDR3 length is 15 residues. CDR3 sequence (DNA): TGTGCCAGCAGTTCTCTAGCGGGGAAGGGCAATGAGCAGTTCTTC. Protein sequence: CASSSLAGKGNEQFF.

The chain is built from TRBV15 and TRBJ2-5; no definite D call. CDR3 length: 13 residues. V shed 0 bases and J shed 5 bases, with 7 bases lying between them. In germline, CDR1 is LNHNV, CDR2 YYDKDF (reference sequence). This CDR3 is CATSRDSGETQYF. DNA for the CDR3: TGTGCCACCAGCAGAGACTCCGGGGAGACCCAGTACTTC.